These 16 T cell receptor beta chains were all obtained from the same sample, sequenced in a study of radiation and T cells in renal cell carcinoma. Here immunoSEQ multiplex PCR was the method, and the copy in TCRdb shows in-frame clones only, minus some. This table holds about 60,000 clones, about 80% found once. Time point here: blood 2 weeks post-SBRT. The treatment: 15 Gy SBRT to primary tumor, nephrectomy 4 weeks later. This specimen was blood, taken from a patient whose treatment included radiotherapy and nephrectomy. The receptors originated from a man between 60 and 75 years old with renal cell carcinoma.

This rearrangement joins TRBV5-1 to TRBJ2-2, with D perhaps matching TRBD1 (5 bases). The germline V gene has CDR1 SGHRS and CDR2 YFSETQ. The CDR3 consists of 14 residues. Trimming left V 6 bases short and J 4 bases short, with 13 bases between. In DNA form, the CDR3 reads TGCGCCAGCACCGTACAGGATCGCACCGGGGAGCTGTTTTTT. Translated: CASTVQDRTGELFF.

The chain carries TRBV6-1 and TRBJ2-3, with D possibly being TRBD1 or TRBD2 (5 bases each). This CDR3 has 15 amino acids. CDR1 and CDR2 (germline): MNHNS, SASEGT. V gave up 6 bases and J gave up 3 bases, with 16 bases separating them. CDR3 amino acids: CASSLIGGLTDTQYF. CDR3 in DNA: TGTGCCAGCAGCCTGATTGGGGGTTTGACAGATACGCAGTATTTT.

Only a few counts were recorded for this clone. Here the CDR3 DNA reads TGTGCTAGTGGCCCCCCCGGACAGATTAGCAATCAGCCCCAGCATTTT. The encoded protein is CASGPPGQISNQPQHF. This sequence joins TRBV12-5 and TRBJ1-5; tentatively, D is TRBD1 (6 bases). Between the trimmed V and J ends, which lost 6 bases and 0 bases, there was a span of 15 bases. The CDR3 is made up of 16 amino acids. Germline V gene lookup returns CDR1 LGHNT and CDR2 FRNRAP.

The CDR3 DNA reads TGTGCCAGCAGCTTGGGCACCCGGGGAGGTGGTCAGCCCCAGCATTTT. It translates to CASSLGTRGGGQPQHF. J is TRBJ1-5 and V is TRBV5-8, with D unresolved. In germline, CDR1 is SGHTS, CDR2 YDEGEE. The CDR3 loop spans 16 amino acids. V lost 0 bases and J lost 6, with 16 bases in between.

The chain's CDR3 is CASSLEYGSPLHF. The CDR3, as DNA: TGTGCCAGCAGCTTGGAGTATGGTTCACCCCTCCACTTT. The chain recombines TRBV5-5 with TRBJ1-6; D unclear. Trimming removed 0 bases at V and 9 bases at J, with 7 bases between. Germline CDR1 is SGHKS and CDR2 is YYEKEE (reference sequence). The CDR3 is 13 amino acids.

The V and J genes are TRBV19 and TRBJ1-1; tentatively, D is TRBD1 (6 bases). Trimming shortened V by 0 bases and J by 0 bases, and 14 bases separated the two germline ends. Germline CDR1 LNHDA, CDR2 SQIVND (reference sequence). The CDR3 consists of 17 residues. This CDR3 reads CASSIDPPGAMNTEAFF. The CDR3 nucleotides read TGTGCCAGTAGTATAGATCCCCCAGGGGCCATGAACACTGAAGCTTTCTTT.

The chain is built from TRBV10-3 and TRBJ2-2, with a weak D call TRBD2 (5 bases). Per germline, CDR1 ENHRY and CDR2 SYGVKD. V was clipped by 3 bases and J by 4 bases, with 6 bases between them. CDR3 length equals 13 residues. This chain's CDR3 is CAISDEGTGELFF. The CDR3, as DNA: TGTGCCATCAGTGACGAGGGCACCGGGGAGCTGTTTTTT.

Only one count was recorded for this clone. The rearrangement links TRBV6-1 to TRBJ2-3, with D possibly called TRBD1 or TRBD2 (5 bases each). CDR3 length equals 15 residues. Germline V lookup: CDR1 MNHNS, CDR2 SASEGT. Trimming cost V 3 bases and J 1 base, with 11 bases left between them. This CDR3 reads CASSERGFGTDTQYF. In nucleotides, the CDR3 is TGTGCCAGCAGTGAGAGGGGATTTGGCACAGATACGCAGTATTTT.

The chain recombines TRBV6-5 with TRBJ1-5, with D tentatively TRBD1 (5 bases). The V end lost 8 bases, the J end lost 6 bases, and 8 bases lay between the germline ends. Germline V gives CDR1 MNHEY, CDR2 SVGAGI. The CDR3 sequence is 11 residues long. The CDR3 here is CASGAVQPQHF. In DNA, the CDR3 is TGTGCCAGCGGGGCGGTTCAGCCCCAGCATTTT.

This clone occurred a few times. V gene TRBV7-9 combines with J gene TRBJ2-1; 10 bases fit TRBD1. CDR1 is SEHNR, CDR2 FQNEAQ, per germline (reference sequence). CDR3 length: 14 residues. V dropped 4 bases and J dropped 9; count of bases not matched to a gene: 6. The CDR3 bases are TGTGCCAGCAGCTCAAGACAGGGGGCTACTGAGCAGTTCTTC. It is translated as CASSSRQGATEQFF.

In this sample, this clone turned up a few times. The chain joins TRBV11-1 to TRBJ2-7; no reliable D call. Trimming pared 5 bases from V and 1 base from J, leaving 15 bases between. Germline V gives CDR1 SGHAT, CDR2 FQDESV (reference sequence). The CDR3 spans 15 residues. Written as DNA, the CDR3 is TGTGCCAGCAGCAAAGACTCGTCGCTTTCCTACGAGCAGTACGTC. Amino acid sequence: CASSKDSSLSYEQYV.

This chain uses TRBV5-6 with TRBJ2-6; D call uncertain. V was pared by 2 bases and J by 1 base, with 1 base between. Per the germline V gene, CDR1 is SGHDT and CDR2 is YYEEEE. The CDR3 totals 13 residues. CDR3 protein: CASSFSGANVLTF. For the CDR3, the DNA is TGTGCCAGCAGCTTTTCTGGGGCCAACGTCCTGACTTTC.

This clone was found a few times. The CDR3 spells CASSRNRALNTEAFF. The CDR3 DNA reads TGTGCCAGCAGCCGCAACAGAGCTTTGAACACTGAAGCTTTCTTT. The chain has TRBV7-9 and TRBJ1-1; D is undetermined. This CDR3 is 15 amino acids long. V shed 5 bases and J shed 0 bases, with 13 bases lying between them. CDR1 is SEHNR, CDR2 FQNEAQ, per germline (reference sequence).

The rearrangement joins TRBV9 to TRBJ1-1; unclear D gene. Deletions cut 3 bases from V and 5 bases from J, with 11 bases between. The CDR3 is 13 residues long. The germline V gene has CDR1 SGDLS and CDR2 YYNGEE. The chain's CDR3 is CASSEGVRTEAFF. CDR3 DNA sequence: TGTGCCAGCAGCGAAGGTGTACGAACTGAAGCTTTCTTT.

The chain uses TRBV7-9 and TRBJ1-2; a possible D gene is TRBD1 (6 bases). The CDR3 contains 17 residues. Germline V lookup: CDR1 SEHNR, CDR2 FQNEAQ (reference sequence). V gave up 1 base and J gave up 5 bases, with 20 bases separating them. CDR3: CASSLVQGRPARYGYTF. The CDR3 DNA reads as TGTGCCAGCAGCTTAGTACAGGGCCGGCCAGCAAGGTATGGCTACACCTTC.

V and J are TRBV4-3 and TRBJ2-2; no firm D call. Per the germline V gene, CDR1 is LGHNA and CDR2 is YSLEER. V lost 4 bases and J lost 6, with 6 bases in between. The CDR3 runs 12 residues. The CDR3 spells CASSLVAGELFF. CDR3 sequence (DNA): TGCGCCAGCAGCCTAGTTGCCGGGGAGCTGTTTTTT.